These 31 T cell receptor beta chains were sequenced from one sample in a study of T cell responses to AZD1222 COVID-19 vaccine. Sequencing was performed with immunoSEQ multiplex PCR; in TCRdb, only in-frame clones are kept and a portion is missing. The sample carries about 260,000 clones, just over 90% recorded once. The sequences come from peripheral blood, collected on day 0 of AZD1222 vaccination. The receptors originated from an adult in good health.

The J gene is TRBJ2-1, the V gene TRBV5-6, with 14 bases aligning to TRBD2. The CDR3 is made up of 15 amino acids. In germline, CDR1 is SGHDT, CDR2 YYEEEE. CDR3 sequence reads: CAGTSGGSSYNEQFF. The CDR3 DNA reads as TGTGCGGGGACTAGCGGGGGAAGCTCCTACAATGAGCAGTTCTTC.

This chain's CDR3 is CASSQDWASRGAEAFF. The CDR3 DNA is TGTGCCAGCAGCCAAGATTGGGCCAGCAGGGGCGCTGAAGCTTTCTTT. J is TRBJ1-1 and V is TRBV4-2, with D possibly TRBD1 on 6 matching bases. The V gene lost 0 bases and the J gene lost 6 bases, with 17 bases spanning the gap. The CDR3 is 16 amino acids. Per the germline V gene, CDR1 is LGHNA and CDR2 is YNFKEQ.

The chain has TRBV28 and TRBJ1-2; D might be TRBD1 (6 bases). Germline assignment: CDR1 MDHEN and CDR2 SYDVKM. Trimming shortened V by 7 bases and J by 1 base, and 16 bases separated the two germline ends. This CDR3 is 15 amino acids long. In DNA form, the CDR3 reads TGTGCCAGCACCTCCAGGGGCGCTTTTAACTATGGCTACACCTTC. This codes for CASTSRGAFNYGYTF.

The chain combines TRBV5-1 with TRBJ1-1; 9 bases agree with TRBD1. This CDR3 has 15 amino acids. V lost 4 bases, J lost 5 bases, and 9 bases stayed unmatched. Germline V gene data show CDR1 as SGHRS and CDR2 as YFSETQ. CDR3 sequence: CASSTTGGANTEAFF. CDR3 bases: TGCGCCAGCAGCACGACAGGGGGTGCGAATACTGAAGCTTTCTTT.

This chain connects TRBV28 to TRBJ2-7, with D possibly being TRBD1 or TRBD2 (6 bases each). Germline lookup yields CDR1 MDHEN and CDR2 SYDVKM. With 3 bases removed from V and 13 bases from J, the gap between germline ends came to 13 bases. CDR3 length equals 11 residues. CDR3 sequence: CASSFMGGFYF. The DNA for the CDR3 is TGTGCCAGCAGTTTCATGGGGGGCTTCTACTTC.

The chain employs TRBV12-3 or TRBV12-4 and TRBJ2-7; D is uncertain. The CDR3 is made up of 13 amino acids. Trimming cost V 2 bases and J 6 bases, with 11 bases left between them. This CDR3 reads CASSLSLMAEQYF. CDR3 in DNA: TGTGCCAGCAGTTTATCGTTAATGGCCGAGCAGTACTTC.

This chain links TRBV9 with TRBJ2-7, with D hard to call. Trimming took off 3 bases at V and 0 bases at J, with 16 bases between the two ends. From germline, CDR1 is SGDLS and CDR2 YYNGEE. There are 16 residues in the CDR3. In nucleotides, the CDR3 is TGTGCCAGCAGCGCCGGGTCAGCTGTCGGCTCCTACGAGCAGTACTTC. It yields the protein CASSAGSAVGSYEQYF.

This clone was seen once. This sample also contains other DNA sequences that code for the same CDR3. The chain joins TRBV5-1 to TRBJ1-3; a weak D match, TRBD1 (5 bases). V was cut by 1 base and J by 4 bases, with 9 bases left in between. This CDR3 is 14 amino acids long. In germline, CDR1 is SGHRS, CDR2 YFSETQ. In DNA, the CDR3 is TGCGCCAGCAGCTTGCAGGGAACCGGAAACACCATATATTTT. It codes for CASSLQGTGNTIYF.

The chain uses TRBV5-5 and TRBJ1-1, with D unresolved. V was shortened by 5 bases and J by 1 base, with 12 bases between the two germline ends. Germline V lookup: CDR1 SGHKS, CDR2 YYEKEE (reference sequence). This CDR3 is 14 amino acids long. CDR3 nucleotides: TGTGCCAGCAGTTGGAGCGGGAAGAACACTGAAGCTTTCTTT. This codes for CASSWSGKNTEAFF. Looking up the rest from reference TRBV5-5 and TRBJ1-1 gives the full variable domain: DAGVTQSPTHLIKTRGQQVTLRCSPISGHKSVSWYQQVLGQGPQFIFQYYEKEERGRGNFPDRFSARQFPNYSSELNVNALLLGDSALYLCASSWSGKNTEAFFGQGTRLTVV.

CDR3 nucleotides: TGCGCCAGCAGCCTTTATGGTTCCGGGACTGGGCGTACAAGAGAGCAGTTCTTC. Translating gives CASSLYGSGTGRTREQFF. The chain joins TRBV4-3 to TRBJ2-1; D might be TRBD2 (6 bases). The ends were cut back, 4 bases at V and 10 bases at J, with 29 bases in the middle. This CDR3 is 18 amino acids long. Germline V lookup: CDR1 LGHNA, CDR2 YSLEER.

This rearrangement joins TRBV4-1 to TRBJ1-3, with D possibly TRBD1 on 5 matching bases. The V end was cut by 1 base, the J end by 2 bases, with 12 bases between. The CDR3 sequence is 16 residues long. The germline gives CDR1 MGHRA, CDR2 YSYEKL. The CDR3 coding sequence is TGCGCCAGCAGCCAAGGGGCAGGGAAAACTGGAAACACCATATATTTT. Its translation: CASSQGAGKTGNTIYF.

V and J are TRBV9 and TRBJ2-5; D is tentatively TRBD1 or TRBD2 (6 bases each). Germline-derived CDR1 and CDR2 are SGDLS and YYNGEE. This CDR3 is 15 amino acids long. Trimming cost V 0 bases and J 5 bases, with 14 bases left between them. CDR3 DNA: TGTGCCAGCAGCGTAGGTGGGGGGCCTAGGGAGACCCAGTACTTC. Translating it yields CASSVGGGPRETQYF.

This sequence joins TRBV9 and TRBJ1-2; possible D gene TRBD1, 5 bases. V was clipped by 4 bases and J by 8 bases, with 15 bases between them. The CDR3 length is 13 residues. Germline V gene sequence: CDR1 SGDLS, CDR2 YYNGEE. The CDR3 here is CASSKEGDGGYTF. The DNA for the CDR3 is TGTGCCAGCAGCAAAGAAGGGGATGGCGGCTACACCTTC.

V usage is TRBV7-3 and J usage is TRBJ2-3, with D perhaps matching TRBD2 (5 bases). Trimming took 1 base from V and 0 from J, leaving 11 bases between them. Germline CDR1 SGHTA, CDR2 FQGTGA. CDR3 length equals 16 residues. The CDR3 protein is CASSLNPGLSTDTQYF. CDR3 DNA: TGTGCCAGCAGCTTAAACCCCGGACTTAGCACAGATACGCAGTATTTT.

The table lists this clone with a few counts. The chain links TRBV12-3 or TRBV12-4 to TRBJ1-2; D uncertain. The CDR3 runs to 13 residues. The V and J ends lost 7 bases and 3 bases respectively, with 12 bases between them. This CDR3 reads CASNPPGYYGYTF. The CDR3 DNA reads TGTGCCAGCAACCCTCCCGGTTACTATGGCTACACCTTC.

J is TRBJ1-4 and V is TRBV9, with D hard to call. Germline CDR1 SGDLS, CDR2 YYNGEE. The CDR3 has 14 residues. The V end lost 0 bases, the J end lost 8 bases, and 11 bases lay between the germline ends. The CDR3 protein is CASSVDGSGEKLFF. CDR3 DNA sequence: TGTGCCAGCAGCGTAGACGGGAGCGGGGAAAAACTGTTTTTT.

The chain joins TRBV7-9 to TRBJ1-5, with D maybe TRBD1 (5 bases). Germline values: CDR1 SEHNR, CDR2 FQNEAQ (reference sequence). There are 13 residues in the CDR3. V lost 8 bases and J lost 4, with 12 bases in between. The CDR3 bases are TGTGCCAGCCAATATGGGGGGAATCAGCCCCAGCATTTT. It encodes CASQYGGNQPQHF.

This chain uses TRBV9 with TRBJ2-7, with 10 bases that match TRBD2. Germline CDR1 and CDR2: SGDLS and YYNGEE. The CDR3 extends over 15 amino acids. V was pared by 0 bases and J by 6 bases, with 6 bases of the junction left unmatched. Written as DNA, the CDR3 is TGTGCCAGCAGCGTAGCGGGGCTAGCGGGAGCCGAGCAGTACTTC. Translated, it gives CASSVAGLAGAEQYF.

J is TRBJ2-1 and V is TRBV7-3; TRBD2 aligns across 10 bases. The CDR3 loop spans 16 amino acids. CDR1 is SGHTA and CDR2 is FQGTGA in the germline V gene. The V gene end was trimmed by 1 base and the J gene end by 4 bases; junction bases not matched to a gene: 4. The CDR3 coding sequence is TGTGCCAGCAGCTTAATGACTAGCGGGCCGTACAATGAGCAGTTCTTC. It codes for CASSLMTSGPYNEQFF.

The chain links TRBV7-2 to TRBJ1-5; 8 bases are a match to TRBD1. The CDR3 sequence is 15 residues long. The germline CDR1 and CDR2 sequences are SGHTA and FQGNSA. The junction had 10 bases not matched to a gene; V was cut back by 4 bases and J by 8 bases. The chain's CDR3 is CASSYKTGGNEPQHF. The CDR3 coding sequence is TGTGCCAGCAGCTATAAAACAGGGGGAAATGAGCCCCAGCATTTT.

The chain combines TRBV7-3 with TRBJ1-6; D is undetermined. Trimming cost V 6 bases and J 4 bases, with 10 bases left between them. This CDR3 is built from 14 residues. Germline V gene sequence: CDR1 SGHTA, CDR2 FQGTGA. In DNA form, the CDR3 reads TGTGCCAGCAGGAAGGGTGGGTATAATTCACCCCTCCACTTT. Protein: CASRKGGYNSPLHF.

The chain uses TRBV10-3 and TRBJ2-2, with 9 bases aligning to TRBD1. The CDR3 contains 17 residues. CDR1 and CDR2 (germline): ENHRY, SYGVKD. V dropped 6 bases and J dropped 2; count of bases not matched to a gene: 10. CDR3 coding DNA: TGTGCCATCAGAGAGGACAGGGGCGCCGGTAACACCGGGGAGCTGTTTTTT. Residues: CAIREDRGAGNTGELFF.

The rearrangement links TRBV2 to TRBJ2-5; D perhaps matches TRBD2 (5 bases). The CDR3 spans 17 residues. CDR1 is SNHLY, CDR2 FYNNEI, per germline. V was cut by 6 bases and J by 5 bases, with 25 bases left in between. CDR3 protein: CASRAYGVRASGETQYF. DNA for the CDR3: TGTGCCAGCAGAGCGTACGGGGTAAGGGCATCGGGGGAGACCCAGTACTTC.

The V gene is TRBV5-8, the J gene TRBJ1-3; perhaps TRBD1 as D (5 bases). The CDR3 contains 13 residues. The ends were cut back, 6 bases at V and 9 bases at J, with 16 bases in the middle. Germline V gene data show CDR1 as SGHTS and CDR2 as YDEGEE. CDR3 sequence: CASTPRARGTIYF. The DNA for the CDR3 is TGTGCCAGCACCCCCCGGGCTAGGGGCACCATATATTTT.

V usage is TRBV29-1 and J usage is TRBJ1-3; tentative D call: TRBD1 (6 bases). V shed 6 bases and J shed 8 bases, with 17 bases lying between them. CDR3 length: 13 residues. From germline, CDR1 is SQVTM and CDR2 ANQGSEA. The CDR3, as DNA: TGCAGCGTACAGGGAAGGTTCACAGACACCATATATTTT. Encoded protein: CSVQGRFTDTIYF.

The chain carries TRBV5-1 and TRBJ2-6, with D possibly matching TRBD2 (6 bases). Trimming cost V 3 bases and J 0 bases, with 13 bases left between them. Germline V gene data show CDR1 as SGHRS and CDR2 as YFSETQ. The CDR3 runs to 17 residues. The CDR3 loop reads CASSSGTLSSGANVLTF. The CDR3 coding sequence is TGCGCCAGCAGCTCAGGGACTCTTAGCTCTGGGGCCAACGTCCTGACTTTC.

The CDR3 loop reads CASSRGAVSIERAFF. CDR3 nucleotide sequence: TGCGCCAGCAGCCGCGGGGCAGTGTCGATCGAACGAGCTTTCTTT. The chain carries TRBV5-1 and TRBJ1-1, with a tentative D call TRBD1 (5 bases). V was shortened by 4 bases and J by 10 bases, with 23 bases between the two germline ends. This CDR3 region has 15 residues. Germline V gene lookup returns CDR1 SGHRS and CDR2 YFSETQ.

The rearrangement uses TRBV6-5 and TRBJ2-2; D is possibly TRBD2 (6 bases). Trimming took 7 bases from V and 4 from J, leaving 10 bases between them. The germline V gene has CDR1 MNHEY and CDR2 SVGAGI. This CDR3 is 13 amino acids long. In nucleotides, the CDR3 is TGTGCCAGCATCGGCGGGACCACCGGGGAGCTGTTTTTT. Protein product: CASIGGTTGELFF.

The genes are TRBV19 and TRBJ1-2; TRBD1 might be the D (5 bases). The germline V gene has CDR1 LNHDA and CDR2 SQIVND (reference sequence). The V and J ends lost 8 bases and 8 bases respectively, with 12 bases between them. The CDR3 length is 11 residues. CDR3 DNA sequence: TGTGCCAGTGAAAGGGGTAGAGGCTACACCTTC. Encoded protein: CASERGRGYTF.

The chain recombines TRBV7-8 with TRBJ2-3; perhaps D is TRBD1 or TRBD2 (5 bases each). Trimming cost V 1 base and J 5 bases, with 13 bases left between them. This CDR3 contains 15 residues. Germline V gene data show CDR1 as SGHVS and CDR2 as FQNEAQ. The CDR3 DNA follows: TGTGCCAGCAGCTTAGGGGGACGCCTGCGAGATACGCAGTATTTT. It yields the protein CASSLGGRLRDTQYF.

This sequence joins TRBV7-3 and TRBJ2-1, with 10 bases matching TRBD2. CDR1 is SGHTA and CDR2 is FQGTGA in the germline V gene. After removal of 5 bases from V and 8 bases from J, the junction contained 9 bases not matched to a gene. This CDR3 contains 15 residues. Written as DNA, the CDR3 is TGTGCCAGCAGCCTCCTAGCGGGAGAGATCCATGAGCAGTTCTTC. Translation gives CASSLLAGEIHEQFF.